The 15 T cell receptor beta chains below all came from one sample that was sequenced in a study of T cells in Graves' hyperthyroidism and ophthalmopathy. Amplification targeted TCR beta CDR3 regions from RNA transcripts. The HTBI primer set drove a first-round RT-PCR of the TCR CDR3. TCRdb processed the multiplex PCR reads anew with MiXCR; each CDR3 protein has one entry. The profile covers under 400,000 distinct CDR3 sequences, with roughly 15% appearing a single time and roughly 19% taken by the ten largest. The sequencing sample was made of blood. The receptor set was obtained from a woman aged 60 to 75 with Graves' ophthalmopathy.

This clonotype showed up many times. V usage is TRBV20-1 and J usage is TRBJ2-1, with TRBD2 matching over 11 bases. Germline values: CDR1 DFQATT, CDR2 SNEGSKA (reference sequence). The CDR3 spans 14 residues. V lost 6 bases and J lost 4; bases outside the gene matches: 5. This chain's CDR3 is CSAATSGTYNEQFF. CDR3 nucleotide sequence: TGCAGTGCCGCGACTAGCGGGACTTACAATGAGCAGTTCTTC.

This clonotype was observed at least ten times. The chain recombines TRBV7-2 with TRBJ2-1; no reliable D call. Trimming left V 4 bases short and J 4 bases short, with 17 bases between. CDR1 is SGHTA and CDR2 is FQGNSA in the germline V gene. This CDR3 region has 16 residues. The CDR3 reads CASSYVPKWSYNEQFF. The CDR3 bases are TGTGCCAGCAGCTATGTCCCCAAGTGGAGTTACAATGAGCAGTTCTTC.

The table lists this clonotype with many counts. The chain links TRBV6-5 to TRBJ1-6; 7 nucleotides line up with TRBD1. CDR3 length: 14 amino acids. Looked up from germline, CDR1 is MNHEY and CDR2 is SVGAGI. J was trimmed by 9 bases and V by 2 bases; bases with no gene match: 4. The CDR3 region is CASSYRQGSSPLHF. As DNA, the CDR3 is TGTGCCAGCAGTTACCGACAGGGCAGTTCACCCCTCCACTTT.

This clonotype showed up many times. The chain joins TRBV6-1 to TRBJ1-1; D might be TRBD1 (5 bases). The V gene lost 5 bases and the J gene lost 0 bases, with 13 bases spanning the gap. CDR1 and CDR2 from the germline V gene are MNHNS and SASEGT. CDR3 length: 15 residues. CDR3 bases: TGTGCCAGCAGTATTTTCGGGACGATGAACACTGAAGCTTTCTTT. Its protein product is CASSIFGTMNTEAFF.

The genes are TRBV4-2 and TRBJ1-3; D gene uncertain. The CDR3 is made up of 14 amino acids. With 0 bases removed from V and 3 bases from J, the gap between germline ends came to 6 bases. Germline-derived CDR1 and CDR2 are LGHNA and YNFKEQ. CDR3 loop: CASSQDNVGNTIYF. The CDR3 DNA reads TGTGCCAGCAGCCAAGATAACGTTGGAAACACCATATATTTT.

The chain employs TRBV20-1 and TRBJ2-1; no clear D. Trimming took 7 bases from V and 6 from J, leaving 16 bases between them. From germline, CDR1 is DFQATT and CDR2 SNEGSKA (reference sequence). The CDR3 consists of 13 residues. CDR3 nucleotide sequence: TGCAGTGTCATTCCCCGGGCTGTCAATGAGCAGTTCTTC. Its translation: CSVIPRAVNEQFF.

This clonotype has just a few counts. The rearrangement links TRBV5-1 to TRBJ2-1; TRBD1 agrees at 7 bases. This CDR3 has 16 amino acids. Unmatched junction bases numbered 15, after V lost 4 bases and J lost 8 bases. Germline V CDR1 and CDR2: SGHRS, YFSETQ. The CDR3 loop reads CASSAAGGGGSYEQFF. The CDR3 DNA is TGCGCCAGCAGCGCCGCAGGGGGTGGAGGCTCGTATGAGCAGTTCTTC.

In this sample, this clonotype turned up many times. This rearrangement joins TRBV20-1 to TRBJ2-1, with D possibly TRBD1 on 6 matching bases. This CDR3 contains 13 residues. The germline V and J ends were trimmed by 6 bases and 7 bases, with 16 bases remaining between them. The germline CDR1 and CDR2 sequences are DFQATT and SNEGSKA (reference sequence). CDR3 residues: CSARTVTGNEQFF. The CDR3 DNA is TGCAGTGCAAGAACAGTCACAGGGAATGAGCAGTTCTTC.

The V call is TRBV19, the J call TRBJ2-2; D gene unclear. The CDR3 loop spans 14 amino acids. The V gene lost 1 base and the J gene lost 3 bases, with 6 bases spanning the gap. The germline gives CDR1 LNHDA, CDR2 SQIVND (reference sequence). The CDR3 bases are TGTGCCAGTAGTATAGGACAATACACCGGGGAGCTGTTTTTT. It encodes CASSIGQYTGELFF.

The CDR3 region is CATSRGGLAGDLDTQYF. CDR3 DNA: TGTGCCACCAGCAGAGGGGGACTAGCGGGAGACTTAGATACGCAGTATTTT. The J gene is TRBJ2-3, the V gene TRBV15; 14 bases fit TRBD2. Germline lookup yields CDR1 LNHNV and CDR2 YYDKDF (reference sequence). With 1 base clipped from V and 5 bases from J, the junction kept 5 bases outside the gene matches. This CDR3 has 17 residues.

This clonotype has a count of ten or more. The chain is built from TRBV6-2 or TRBV6-3 and TRBJ2-7, with 7 bases lining up with TRBD2. The V and J ends lost 5 bases and 2 bases, in that order; junction bases with no gene match: 9. Per germline, CDR1 MNHEY and CDR2 SVGEGT. This CDR3 spans 15 amino acids. In DNA, the CDR3 is TGTGCCAGCAGTGGGCCTCATGGGGGGGCCTACGAGCAGTACTTC. Amino acids: CASSGPHGGAYEQYF.

The V gene is TRBV9, the J gene TRBJ2-2; D call uncertain. V lost 0 bases, J lost 4 bases, and 10 bases lay in between. Germline-derived CDR1 and CDR2 are SGDLS and YYNGEE. The CDR3 spans 15 residues. CDR3 DNA: TGTGCCAGCAGCGTAGTTGAGAGGAGCACCGGGGAGCTGTTTTTT. Its protein is CASSVVERSTGELFF.

This rearrangement joins TRBV10-3 to TRBJ2-2, with unresolved D. Per germline, CDR1 ENHRY and CDR2 SYGVKD. V gave up 4 bases and J gave up 4 bases, with 13 bases separating them. The CDR3 runs 15 residues. The CDR3 region has the DNA TGTGCCATCAGTGGTTCACAGAGATTCACCGGGGAGCTGTTTTTT. This encodes CAISGSQRFTGELFF.

There are many counts of this clonotype. The rearrangement links TRBV27 to TRBJ2-7, with 9 bases matching TRBD2. The CDR3 covers 14 residues. CDR1 and CDR2 from the germline V gene are MNHEY and SMNVEV (reference sequence). Trimming removed 2 bases from V and 5 bases from J; junction bases left unmatched: 4. The CDR3 DNA reads TGTGCCAGCAGTTTAGGCGGGAGGGAAAACGAGCAGTACTTC. It encodes CASSLGGRENEQYF.

The chain carries TRBV11-2 and TRBJ2-2; no clear D gene. Germline CDR1 SGHAT, CDR2 FQNNGV. With 3 bases removed from V and 5 bases from J, the gap between germline ends came to 7 bases. The CDR3 length is 13 residues. The CDR3 nucleotides read TGTGCCAGCAGCTTGCATATTACCGGGGAGCTGTTTTTT. This translates into CASSLHITGELFF. Drawing the rest from reference TRBV11-2 and TRBJ2-2, the complete variable domain is EAGVAQSPRYKIIEKRQSVAFWCNPISGHATLYWYQQILGQGPKLLIQFQNNGVVDDSQLPKDRFSAERLKGVDSTLKIQPAKLEDSAVYLCASSLHITGELFFGEGSRLTVL.